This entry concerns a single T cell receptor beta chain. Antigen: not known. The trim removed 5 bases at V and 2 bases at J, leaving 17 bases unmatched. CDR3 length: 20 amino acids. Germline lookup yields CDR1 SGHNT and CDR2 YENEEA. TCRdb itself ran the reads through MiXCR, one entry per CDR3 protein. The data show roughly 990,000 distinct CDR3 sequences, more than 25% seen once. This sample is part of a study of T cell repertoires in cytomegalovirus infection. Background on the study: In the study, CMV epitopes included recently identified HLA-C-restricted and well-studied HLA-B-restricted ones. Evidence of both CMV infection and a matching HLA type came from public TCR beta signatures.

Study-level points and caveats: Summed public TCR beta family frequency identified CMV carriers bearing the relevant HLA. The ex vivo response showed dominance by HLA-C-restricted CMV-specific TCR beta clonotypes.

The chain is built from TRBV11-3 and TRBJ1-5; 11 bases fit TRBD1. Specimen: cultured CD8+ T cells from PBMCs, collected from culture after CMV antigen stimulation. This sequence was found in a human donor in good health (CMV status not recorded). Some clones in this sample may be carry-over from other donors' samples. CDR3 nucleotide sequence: TGTGCCAGCAGCCCTAGTGGGGACAGGGGGAATCAACTTGGCAATCAGCCCCAGCATTTT. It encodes CASSPSGDRGNQLGNQPQHF.